Listed below are T cell receptor beta chains from one sample, sequenced in a study of graft-versus-host responses after intestinal transplantation. Their antigen targets remain unknown. The data were produced by immunoSEQ multiplex PCR, yet TCRdb's version contains in-frame clones alone and is incomplete. Of around 130,000 clones in the sample, 85% to 95% were seen once. Sequences were derived from unstimulated CD4+ T cells sorted from spleen or lymph node cells, sampled before intestinal transplant. The source of these receptors is a human donor who received an intestinal transplant. CDR3s include the opening cysteine and the closing phenylalanine or tryptophan. The D gene is left open where the match is weak. Rows may omit the clone size; those that give it use once, few, many or a size class.

>TRBD1|TRBV5-6|-|TRBJ2-1
CASSWGQGVGEQFF
TGTGCCAGCAGCTGGGGACAGGGAGTAGGTGAGCAGTTCTTC
>TRBD1|TRBV10-2|-|TRBJ2-2
CASREMTGVGTGELFF
TGCGCCAGCAGGGAGATGACAGGGGTTGGCACCGGGGAGCTGTTTTTT
>-|TRBV6-5|once|TRBJ2-7
CASGSRDVGYEQYF
TGTGCCAGCGGATCGAGAGACGTCGGCTACGAGCAGTACTTC
>TRBD2|TRBV6-1|once|TRBJ2-5
CASSETLAGGVKETQYF
TGTGCCAGCAGTGAGACGCTAGCGGGGGGTGTGAAGGAGACCCAGTACTTC
>TRBD2|TRBV4-2|-|TRBJ2-1
CASSQLAGGPGEQFF
TGTGCCAGCAGCCAGCTAGCGGGGGGGCCCGGTGAGCAGTTCTTC
>TRBD2|TRBV6-1|-|TRBJ2-5
CASSGLAGAPSRETQYF
TGTGCCAGCAGTGGACTAGCGGGGGCCCCTTCCCGAGAGACCCAGTACTTC
>TRBD2|TRBV4-2|-|TRBJ2-3
CASTVEAGLALDTQYF
TGTGCCAGCACCGTTGAGGCGGGACTAGCGTTAGATACGCAGTATTTT
>-|TRBV15|-|TRBJ2-1
CATSRDLLAPYNEQFF
TGTGCCACCAGCAGAGACCTACTAGCACCCTACAATGAGCAGTTCTTC
>-|TRBV25-1|once|TRBJ1-5
CASSELAQGAAQPQHF
TGTGCCAGCAGTGAATTGGCGCAGGGAGCGGCTCAGCCCCAGCATTTT
>TRBD2|TRBV10-1|-|TRBJ2-1
CASSEASGGSYNEQFF
TGCGCCAGCAGTGAGGCTAGCGGGGGATCCTACAATGAGCAGTTCTTC
>-|TRBV7-2|-|TRBJ1-2
CASSLGPRLYGYTF
TGTGCCAGCAGCTTAGGTCCCAGGCTCTATGGCTACACCTTC
>TRBD2|TRBV18|-|TRBJ2-1
CASSPLAGGPHEQFF
TGTGCCAGCTCACCACTAGCGGGGGGGCCCCATGAGCAGTTCTTC
>TRBD2|TRBV7-9|few|TRBJ2-3
CASSLVAGGTDTQYF
TGTGCCAGCAGCTTAGTGGCGGGGGGCACAGATACGCAGTATTTT
>TRBD2|TRBV2|-|TRBJ2-1
CASKSGEINNEQFF
TGTGCCAGCAAGAGCGGGGAAATCAACAATGAGCAGTTCTTC
>-|TRBV5-6|-|TRBJ2-7
CASSSGPYEQYF
TGTGCCAGCAGCTCGGGACCCTACGAGCAGTACTTC
>-|TRBV7-9|-|TRBJ2-3
CASSLAQGTDTQYF
TGTGCCAGCAGCCTCGCACAGGGCACAGATACGCAGTATTTT
>-|TRBV11-3|-|TRBJ2-3
CASSRGGTNTDTQYF
TGTGCCAGCTCCCGGGGCGGGACAAACACAGATACGCAGTATTTT
>-|TRBV9|-|TRBJ2-3
CASSVTSFQDTQYF
TGTGCCAGCAGCGTAACTAGCTTTCAAGATACGCAGTATTTT
>TRBD2|TRBV6-5|-|TRBJ2-1
CASSYSAGRSTFF
TGTGCCAGCAGTTACTCAGCCGGGAGGAGCACATTCTTC
>-|TRBV4-1|-|TRBJ1-2
CASSQVMQGTYGYTF
TGCGCCAGCAGCCAAGTTATGCAGGGTACCTATGGCTACACCTTC
>TRBD2|TRBV5-1|-|TRBJ2-3
CASSLEFFLSGGPDTQYF
TGCGCCAGCAGCTTAGAATTCTTTCTTAGCGGGGGCCCAGATACGCAGTATTTT
>-|TRBV5-5|-|TRBJ1-3
CASSLDLSGNTIYF
TGTGCCAGCAGCTTGGACCTCTCTGGAAACACCATATATTTT
>-|TRBV6-5|-|TRBJ1-2
CASSPLPAGSYGYTF
TGTGCCAGCAGCCCCCTACCAGCAGGGTCCTATGGCTACACCTTC
>TRBD2|TRBV7-3|-|TRBJ2-2
CASSLRPSGVGELFF
TGTGCCAGCAGCTTAAGGCCTAGCGGGGTCGGGGAGCTGTTTTTT
>-|TRBV6-5|-|TRBJ2-7
CASSSNPPTYEQYF
TGTGCCAGCAGTTCCAACCCCCCGACCTACGAGCAGTACTTC
>-|TRBV2|-|TRBJ1-2
CASPQGGYTF
TGTGCCAGCCCGCAGGGAGGCTACACCTTC
>TRBD2|TRBV4-1|-|TRBJ2-3
CASSQWWLAGGKVADTQYF
TGCGCCAGCAGCCAATGGTGGCTAGCGGGGGGGAAGGTGGCAGATACGCAGTATTTT
>TRBD1|TRBV6-1|-|TRBJ1-2
CASSEYYSGQGYGYTF
TGTGCCAGCAGTGAATACTATAGCGGACAGGGGTATGGCTACACCTTC
>-|TRBV6-5|few|TRBJ1-6
CASRLANSPLHF
TGTGCCAGCAGACTTGCCAACTCACCCCTCCACTTT
>-|TRBV7-9|-|TRBJ2-7
CASSLAQGEQYF
TGTGCCAGCAGCTTAGCTCAGGGAGAGCAGTACTTC
>-|TRBV29-1|once|TRBJ1-1
CSAPWREGEAFF
TGCAGCGCTCCCTGGAGGGAGGGAGAGGCTTTCTTT
>TRBD1|TRBV7-4|-|TRBJ2-1
CASSLDRGDEQFF
TGTGCCAGCAGCCTGGACAGGGGAGATGAGCAGTTCTTC
>-|TRBV18|-|TRBJ2-5
CASSPGQSRETQYF
TGTGCCAGCTCCCCTGGACAGTCCAGGGAGACCCAGTACTTC
>-|TRBV2|-|TRBJ1-2
CASSERGVSLWEGYTF
TGTGCCAGCAGTGAAAGGGGAGTGTCCCTATGGGAAGGCTACACCTTC
>TRBD1|TRBV6-5|-|TRBJ1-1
CASSYSWTGVNTEAFF
TGTGCCAGCAGTTACTCCTGGACAGGGGTGAACACTGAAGCTTTCTTT
>TRBD1|TRBV9|-|TRBJ1-3
CASSAGTAGNTIYF
TGTGCCAGCAGCGCCGGGACAGCAGGAAACACCATATATTTT
>-|TRBV6-5|-|TRBJ1-1
CASSQSGKAFF
TGTGCCAGCAGTCAGTCGGGAAAAGCTTTCTTT
>TRBD1|TRBV5-1|-|TRBJ2-2
CASSLAFRTGAGELFF
TGCGCCAGCAGCTTGGCGTTCCGGACAGGGGCCGGGGAGCTGTTTTTT